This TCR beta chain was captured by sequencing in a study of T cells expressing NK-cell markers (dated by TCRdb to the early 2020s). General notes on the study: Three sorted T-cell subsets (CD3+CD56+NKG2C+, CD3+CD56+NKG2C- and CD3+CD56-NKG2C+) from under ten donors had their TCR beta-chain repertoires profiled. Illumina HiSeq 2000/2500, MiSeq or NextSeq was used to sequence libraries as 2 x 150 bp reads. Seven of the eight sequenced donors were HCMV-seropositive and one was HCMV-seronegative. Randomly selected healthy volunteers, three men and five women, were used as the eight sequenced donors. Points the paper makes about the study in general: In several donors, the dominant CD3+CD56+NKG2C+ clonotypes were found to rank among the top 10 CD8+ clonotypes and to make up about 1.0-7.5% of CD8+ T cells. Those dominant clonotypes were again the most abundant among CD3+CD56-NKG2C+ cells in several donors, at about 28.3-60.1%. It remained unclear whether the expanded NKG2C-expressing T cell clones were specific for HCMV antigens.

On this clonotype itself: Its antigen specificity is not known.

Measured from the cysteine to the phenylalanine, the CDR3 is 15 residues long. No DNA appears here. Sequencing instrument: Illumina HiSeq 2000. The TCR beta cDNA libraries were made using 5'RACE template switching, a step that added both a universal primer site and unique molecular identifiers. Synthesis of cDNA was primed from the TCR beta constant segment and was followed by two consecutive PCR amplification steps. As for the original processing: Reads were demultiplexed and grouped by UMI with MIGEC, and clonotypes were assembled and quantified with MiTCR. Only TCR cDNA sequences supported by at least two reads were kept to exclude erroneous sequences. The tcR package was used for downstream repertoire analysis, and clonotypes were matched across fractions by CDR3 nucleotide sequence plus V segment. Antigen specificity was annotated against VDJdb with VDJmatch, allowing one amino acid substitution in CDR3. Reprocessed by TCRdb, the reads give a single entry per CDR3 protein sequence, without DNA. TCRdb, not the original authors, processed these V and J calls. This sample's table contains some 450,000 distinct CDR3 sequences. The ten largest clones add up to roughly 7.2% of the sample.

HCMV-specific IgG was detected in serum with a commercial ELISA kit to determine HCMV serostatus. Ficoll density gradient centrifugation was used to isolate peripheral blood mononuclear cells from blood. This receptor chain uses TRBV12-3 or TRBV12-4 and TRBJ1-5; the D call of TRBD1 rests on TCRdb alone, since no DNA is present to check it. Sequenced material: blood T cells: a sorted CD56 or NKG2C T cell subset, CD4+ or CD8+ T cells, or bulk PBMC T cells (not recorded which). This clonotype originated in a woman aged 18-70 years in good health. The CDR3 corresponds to CASSLGGLLDQPQHF.